One sample yielded the 27 T cell receptor beta chains listed below, sequenced in a study of response to subunit inactivated influenza vaccine. MiXCR, applied by TCRdb to the RT-PCR reads, yields one record per CDR3 protein. Of about 700,000 distinct CDR3 sequences in the sample, approximately 13% were seen once. The sample here was PBMCs from blood, taken around 14 days before vaccination. These receptor sequences come from a man aged 50 or older who received an inactivated influenza vaccine.

This clonotype has more than one count but fewer than ten. This rearrangement joins TRBV6-1 to TRBJ2-7, with TRBD1 matching over 9 bases. CDR3 length equals 16 residues. Germline values: CDR1 MNHNS, CDR2 SASEGT. V lost 5 bases, J lost 4 bases, and 12 bases stayed unmatched. DNA for the CDR3: TGTGCCAGCAGTCAGGGGGACAGGGAGTTAACGTACGAGCAGTACTTC. Its translation is CASSQGDRELTYEQYF.

The rearrangement joins TRBV6-1 to TRBJ1-2, with D hard to call. Trimming cost V 3 bases and J 8 bases, with 19 bases left between them. This CDR3 spans 15 amino acids. The germline V gene encodes CDR1 MNHNS and CDR2 SASEGT. This CDR3 is CASSDWYWREKGYTF. The DNA for the CDR3 is TGTGCCAGCAGTGATTGGTACTGGAGGGAGAAAGGCTACACCTTC.

This rearrangement joins TRBV10-3 to TRBJ2-1, with 10 bases that match TRBD2. Germline V lookup: CDR1 ENHRY, CDR2 SYGVKD. The V and J ends lost 0 bases and 4 bases, in that order; junction bases with no gene match: 3. The CDR3 is made up of 16 amino acids. The CDR3 sequence is CAISESSLAGYNEQFF. In nucleotides, the CDR3 is TGTGCCATCAGTGAGTCTTCACTAGCGGGGTACAATGAGCAGTTCTTC.

This clonotype was found a few times. The CDR3 DNA follows: TGTGCCAGCAGCTTTGGGGGGATCACTGAAGCTTTCTTT. Residues: CASSFGGITEAFF. The V gene is TRBV7-3, the J gene TRBJ1-1, with D tentatively TRBD1 (5 bases). The CDR3 runs 13 residues. The V and J ends lost 3 bases and 4 bases respectively, with 9 bases between them. CDR1 and CDR2 from the germline V gene are SGHTA and FQGTGA.

This clonotype was counted only a few times. The J gene is TRBJ2-2, the V gene TRBV6-2 or TRBV6-3, with no clear D. Germline V lookup: CDR1 MNHEY, CDR2 SVGEGT. With 4 bases removed from V and 7 bases from J, the gap between germline ends came to 10 bases. The CDR3 covers 13 residues. DNA for the CDR3: TGTGCCAGCAGTTTCCAGCGAGGCGGGGAGCTGTTTTTT. Protein sequence: CASSFQRGGELFF.

The sample holds a few counts of this clonotype. The V call is TRBV10-3, the J call TRBJ1-4; 9 nucleotides match TRBD1. The CDR3 sequence is 15 residues long. The J segment lost 8 bases and the V segment lost 6 bases, leaving 10 bases of the junction unmatched. Germline V gene sequence: CDR1 ENHRY, CDR2 SYGVKD. CDR3 residues: CAISQGGTGSEKLFF. The DNA for the CDR3 is TGTGCCATCAGCCAGGGGGGGACAGGGTCAGAAAAACTGTTTTTT.

The sample holds a few counts of this clonotype. The V call is TRBV10-3, the J call TRBJ1-2; no clear D gene. The V end lost 3 bases, the J end lost 8 bases, and 10 bases lay between the germline ends. Germline V CDR1 and CDR2: ENHRY, SYGVKD. The CDR3 has 12 residues. In nucleotides, the CDR3 is TGTGCCATCAGTGAAAGCAGGCGCGGCTACACCTTC. It encodes CAISESRRGYTF.

This clonotype has ten or more counts. The V call is TRBV7-9, the J call TRBJ1-5; tentatively, D is TRBD1 (6 bases). CDR1 is SEHNR and CDR2 is FQNEAQ in the germline V gene (reference sequence). The V end lost 1 base, the J end lost 6 bases, and 10 bases lay between the germline ends. There are 14 residues in the CDR3. Here the CDR3 reads CASSLEGGSQPQHF. The CDR3 bases are TGTGCCAGCAGCTTAGAGGGGGGGAGTCAGCCCCAGCATTTT.

The chain carries TRBV25-1 and TRBJ2-7; TRBD1 matches 9 bases. This CDR3 is 15 amino acids long. In germline, CDR1 is MGHDK, CDR2 SYGVNS. J lost 7 bases, V lost 6 bases, and 13 bases had no gene match. CDR3 region: CASRGTGTGQGEQYF. The CDR3 bases are TGTGCCAGCAGGGGAACCGGGACAGGGCAAGGAGAGCAGTACTTC.

In this sample, this clonotype turned up many times. The chain combines TRBV4-1 with TRBJ1-5; D call uncertain. V lost 1 base and J 0 bases, leaving 13 bases between the germline ends. Germline CDR1 is MGHRA and CDR2 is YSYEKL. The CDR3 runs to 17 residues. The CDR3 DNA sequence: TGCGCCAGCAGCCAAGTGGTGGAGAGTTATAGCAATCAGCCCCAGCATTTT. This gives the protein CASSQVVESYSNQPQHF.

The rearrangement links TRBV11-2 to TRBJ2-3, with TRBD2 identical over 14 bases. The germline V gene has CDR1 SGHAT and CDR2 FQNNGV. The CDR3 totals 19 residues. The J segment lost 0 bases and the V segment lost 5 bases, leaving 10 bases of the junction unmatched. DNA of the CDR3: TGTGCCAGCAGCCGTACCGGGACTAGCGGGGGATGGAGCACAGATACGCAGTATTTT. This translates into CASSRTGTSGGWSTDTQYF.

This clonotype was counted between two and nine times. This rearrangement joins TRBV7-9 to TRBJ1-4; no definite D call. This CDR3 has 12 amino acids. Trimming shortened V by 3 bases and J by 6 bases, and 5 bases separated the two germline ends. CDR1 and CDR2 from the germline V gene are SEHNR and FQNEAQ (reference sequence). This CDR3 reads CASSFGYEKLFF. The DNA for the CDR3 is TGTGCCAGCAGCTTCGGTTATGAAAAACTGTTTTTT. The full variable domain, in which reference TRBV7-9 and TRBJ1-4 provide the parts outside the CDR3, is DTGVSQNPRHKITKRGQNVTFRCDPISEHNRLYWYRQTLGQGPEFLTYFQNEAQLEKSRLLSDRFSAERPKGSFSTLEIQRTEQGDSAMYLCASSFGYEKLFFGSGTQLSVL.

V is TRBV7-2 and J is TRBJ2-7, with D uncertain. This CDR3 contains 14 residues. With 1 base removed from V and 3 bases from J, the gap between germline ends came to 10 bases. CDR1 is SGHTA, CDR2 FQGNSA, per germline. This CDR3 reads CASSLGGLFYEQYF. The CDR3 DNA sequence: TGTGCCAGCAGCTTAGGTGGTTTGTTCTACGAGCAGTACTTC.

In its sample, this clonotype was seen many times. The rearrangement joins TRBV6-2 or TRBV6-3 to TRBJ2-2; maybe TRBD2 (6 bases). V dropped 10 bases and J dropped 5 bases, with 20 bases sitting between them. Germline V gene lookup returns CDR1 MNHEY and CDR2 SVGEGT. The CDR3 has 15 residues. In nucleotides, the CDR3 is TGTGCCACCCAGAACCGGGAGATTCGGACCGGGGAGCTGTTTTTT. Protein: CATQNREIRTGELFF.

This clonotype was detected a few times. The chain is built from TRBV4-2 and TRBJ2-5; 9 bases fit TRBD1. Germline loops: CDR1 LGHNA, CDR2 YNFKEQ. The CDR3 covers 16 residues. The ends lost 2 bases at V and 1 base at J; junction bases unmatched: 5. The CDR3 protein is CASSQTDRGGQETQYF. For the CDR3, the DNA is TGTGCCAGCAGCCAAACGGACAGGGGAGGCCAAGAGACCCAGTACTTC.

This clonotype has ten or more counts. The J gene is TRBJ1-1, the V gene TRBV27; TRBD1 is a possible D gene (5 bases). V gave up 2 bases and J gave up 6 bases, with 10 bases separating them. Germline V lookup: CDR1 MNHEY, CDR2 SMNVEV (reference sequence). This CDR3 comprises 13 residues. CDR3 protein: CASSLGGVPEAFF. The CDR3 coding sequence is TGTGCCAGCAGTTTAGGGGGGGTCCCTGAAGCTTTCTTT.

This clonotype appeared a few times. CDR3 amino acids: CSARAASGGGFHEQYF. The DNA for the CDR3 is TGCAGTGCTAGAGCGGCGAGCGGGGGTGGATTTCACGAGCAGTACTTC. The gene calls are TRBV20-1 and TRBJ2-7; 8 bases are a match to TRBD2. The CDR3 runs 16 residues. Germline CDR1 reads DFQATT; CDR2 reads SNEGSKA (reference sequence). Germline trimming cut 1 base from V and 5 bases from J; bases unmatched to any gene: 13.

The genes are TRBV6-1 and TRBJ1-6; no definite D call. Germline values: CDR1 MNHNS, CDR2 SASEGT. This CDR3 spans 13 amino acids. Trimming removed 5 bases at V and 7 bases at J, with 9 bases between. The CDR3 reads CASSRQQNSPLHF. CDR3 DNA: TGTGCCAGCAGTCGCCAACAGAATTCACCCCTCCACTTT.

The chain carries TRBV7-9 and TRBJ1-1; D not certain. The V end was cut by 0 bases, the J end by 1 base, with 6 bases between. The germline V gene encodes CDR1 SEHNR and CDR2 FQNEAQ (reference sequence). The CDR3 runs 14 residues. The CDR3 DNA reads as TGTGCCAGCAGCTTAGCAGTGGGGAACACTGAAGCTTTCTTT. Protein sequence: CASSLAVGNTEAFF.

This clonotype was seen a handful of times. This sequence joins TRBV20-1 and TRBJ1-6; D is unclear. Germline V lookup: CDR1 DFQATT, CDR2 SNEGSKA (reference sequence). This CDR3 contains 18 residues. Trimming cost V 0 bases and J 0 bases, with 15 bases left between them. The CDR3 DNA sequence: TGCAGTGCTAGAGATGTGGGCCGAGGGAGCTCCTATAATTCACCCCTCCACTTT. It codes for CSARDVGRGSSYNSPLHF.

This chain connects TRBV3-1 to TRBJ2-7; 10 bases are shared with TRBD1. The CDR3 runs 14 residues. The ends lost 3 bases at V and 5 bases at J; junction bases unmatched: 4. Germline CDR1 is LGHDT and CDR2 is YNNKEL (reference sequence). DNA for the CDR3: TGTGCCAGCAGCCAGGTTGGACAGGGGGACGAGCAGTACTTC. Its translation: CASSQVGQGDEQYF.

The chain joins TRBV5-1 to TRBJ1-1; D may be TRBD1 (6 bases). With 0 bases removed from V and 4 bases from J, the gap between germline ends came to 16 bases. Germline V gives CDR1 SGHRS, CDR2 YFSETQ. This CDR3 has 16 amino acids. For the CDR3, the DNA is TGCGCCAGCAGCTTGGGGCGGGGGGGGCTGATCACTGAAGCTTTCTTT. Its translation: CASSLGRGGLITEAFF.

The chain couples TRBV11-2 to TRBJ2-1, with 7 bases fitting TRBD2. The CDR3 totals 15 residues. The germline V gene encodes CDR1 SGHAT and CDR2 FQNNGV. The J segment lost 6 bases and the V segment lost 5 bases, leaving 10 bases of the junction unmatched. The CDR3 protein is CASSAGLVGFNEQFF. The CDR3 coding sequence is TGTGCCAGCAGCGCAGGACTAGTTGGCTTCAATGAGCAGTTCTTC.

This clonotype was detected only a few times. This sequence joins TRBV4-1 and TRBJ2-3; 12 bases agree with TRBD2. V was clipped by 0 bases and J by 2 bases; unmatched bases: 6. Germline V gene sequence: CDR1 MGHRA, CDR2 YSYEKL. The CDR3 loop spans 18 amino acids. CDR3 loop: CASSQDPGLAGPTDTQYF. CDR3 in DNA: TGCGCCAGCAGCCAAGATCCGGGACTAGCGGGCCCCACAGATACGCAGTATTTT.

The rearrangement links TRBV15 to TRBJ2-5; D unresolved. Trimming took 0 bases from V and 5 from J, leaving 16 bases between them. The CDR3 runs 16 residues. Germline V CDR1 and CDR2: LNHNV, YYDKDF (reference sequence). The CDR3 loop is CATSRDLAGMRETQYF. CDR3 nucleotides: TGTGCCACCAGCAGAGATCTCGCAGGAATGCGGGAGACCCAGTACTTC.

This clonotype was counted at least ten times. The V call is TRBV12-3 or TRBV12-4, the J call TRBJ2-3; D is unclear. The CDR3 runs 14 residues. The germline V and J ends were trimmed by 5 bases and 0 bases, with 9 bases remaining between them. As DNA, the CDR3 is TGTGCCAGCAGTGATACGGCTAGCACAGATACGCAGTATTTT. This sequence encodes CASSDTASTDTQYF.

The sample holds a few counts of this clonotype. This rearrangement joins TRBV12-3 or TRBV12-4 to TRBJ2-3; no reliable D call. The CDR3 loop spans 15 amino acids. The V end lost 2 bases, the J end lost 9 bases, and 18 bases lay between the germline ends. The CDR3 spells CASSLSSPAPKTQYF. The CDR3 DNA reads as TGTGCCAGCAGTTTATCGTCTCCCGCGCCGAAGACGCAGTATTTT.